The clone carrying this TCR beta chain appeared a single time. Its matching antigen is unknown. The data were taken from a study of human T cells and chemical hapten exposure. Study overall: Each week of the approximately 25-week study, patients had diphenylcyclopropenone applied to the scalp. Diagnoses of alopecia areata, totalis or universalis occurred in mostly female patients.

With 0 bases removed from V and 12 bases from J, the gap between germline ends came to 18 bases. CDR1 and CDR2 (germline): SGHNT, YYREEE (reference sequence). This CDR3 region has 14 residues. Individual cDNA molecules had unique molecular identifiers attached to them by the library. In TCRdb, the RACE reads were re-called with MiXCR into one record per CDR3 protein. The table has approximately 60,000 distinct CDR3 sequences, around 9.3% seen once; the top ten hold 10% to 15%. Whole-study results and caveats: Expanded TCRs created a significantly greater count of big CDR3 similarity clusters than controls did.

This sample's time point: patch test 1, 2 weeks after DPC sensitization. The treatment denotes: therapeutic diphenylcyclopropenone sensitization with weekly scalp DPC. This chain uses TRBV5-4 with TRBJ1-1; tentative D call: TRBD1 (5 bases). Source: whole blood, taken in connection with sensitization to the hapten diphenylcyclopropenone (DPC). The TCR sequence derives from a woman aged 40 to 50 with alopecia areata. Some clones in this sample may be carry-over from other donors' samples. CDR3 in amino acids: CASSLVGTELKPFF. The CDR3 nucleotides are TGTGCCAGCAGCTTGGTTGGGACGGAGCTAAAACCTTTCTTT.